The 22 T cell receptor beta chains listed next were all sequenced from one sample in a study of blood T cells in healthy people across ages. The second PCR ran roughly 7 to 12 cycles with a sample-barcoded 5' primer and J-beta primers. TCRdb fed the 5' RACE reads into MiXCR, producing one record per CDR3 protein. The repertoire includes 600,000 to 850,000 distinct CDR3 sequences, approximately 39% of them detected once, and under 25% sits in the top ten. The sequenced material came from blood. The receptors originated from a woman aged 55-69 years in good health.

This chain connects TRBV4-2 to TRBJ2-1, with 16 bases identical to TRBD2. In germline, CDR1 is LGHNA, CDR2 YNFKEQ. The CDR3 extends over 19 amino acids. The ends lost 6 bases at V and 9 bases at J; junction bases unmatched: 17. The CDR3 is CASRKVGLAGGEVSGEQFF. As DNA, the CDR3 is TGTGCCAGCAGGAAGGTGGGACTAGCGGGAGGGGAGGTTTCGGGTGAGCAGTTCTTC.

This clonotype was observed a handful of times. This chain links TRBV7-9 with TRBJ2-4, with TRBD1 identical over 7 bases. CDR3 length: 12 residues. Germline CDR1 reads SEHNR; CDR2 reads FQNEAQ (reference sequence). The ends lost 4 bases at V and 13 bases at J; junction bases unmatched: 7. CDR3 nucleotides: TGTGCCAGCAGCTCCGTCAGGGGGACGCAGTACTTC. As protein: CASSSVRGTQYF.

Remarks on this clonotype: One junction end disagrees with the germline gene, perhaps due to a read error. CDR3 nucleotides: TGTGCCACCAGTGACTCAGGACTAGCGGCAGATGCGCAGTATTTT. Its translation is CATSDSGLAADAQYF. J is TRBJ2-3 and V is TRBV24-1; 10 bases agree with TRBD2. The CDR3 is 15 amino acids. Per the germline V gene, CDR1 is KGHDR and CDR2 is SFDVKD.

This clonotype has just a few counts. V usage is TRBV29-1 and J usage is TRBJ1-2; 10 nucleotides align to TRBD1. This CDR3 comprises 13 residues. Germline assignment: CDR1 SQVTM and CDR2 ANQGSEA. V lost 0 bases, J lost 7 bases, and 2 bases stayed unmatched. The CDR3 sequence is CSVEETGGRGYTF. CDR3 sequence (DNA): TGCAGCGTTGAAGAGACAGGGGGCCGTGGCTACACCTTC.

The chain couples TRBV11-2 to TRBJ2-5; D uncertain. CDR3 length equals 14 residues. Looked up from germline, CDR1 is SGHAT and CDR2 is FQNNGV. Trimming removed 2 bases at V and 1 base at J, with 8 bases between. CDR3 in amino acids: CASSLNQAQETQYF. The CDR3 coding sequence is TGTGCCAGCAGCTTAAACCAGGCCCAAGAGACCCAGTACTTC.

This clonotype was observed a handful of times. V gene TRBV27 combines with J gene TRBJ2-7; 7 bases match TRBD2. From germline, CDR1 is MNHEY and CDR2 SMNVEV (reference sequence). The CDR3 consists of 13 residues. V lost 5 bases to trimming and J lost 7 bases; unmatched junction nucleotides: 8. CDR3 DNA sequence: TGTGCCAGCAGTCCCGGACTAGTCTGGGAGCAGTACTTC. The encoded protein is CASSPGLVWEQYF.

The chain couples TRBV3-1 to TRBJ2-6; no definite D call. Germline assignment: CDR1 LGHDT and CDR2 YNNKEL (reference sequence). This CDR3 comprises 17 residues. The V gene lost 3 bases and the J gene lost 0 bases, with 12 bases spanning the gap. The CDR3 protein is CASSHRPASSGANVLTF. Written as DNA, the CDR3 is TGTGCCAGCAGCCATCGTCCGGCCAGCTCTGGGGCCAACGTCCTGACTTTC.

At least ten counts were recorded for this clonotype. This chain joins TRBV7-3 and TRBJ1-2; 9 bases agree with TRBD1. This CDR3 has 15 residues. Germline assignment: CDR1 SGHTA and CDR2 FQGTGA. V gave up 2 bases and J gave up 4 bases; unmatched junction bases: 5. The CDR3 DNA reads as TGTGCCAGCAGCTTAGCTCCGGGACAGGGCTATGGCTACACCTTC. Residues: CASSLAPGQGYGYTF.

This clonotype was observed at least ten times. V is TRBV25-1 and J is TRBJ1-2; the match to TRBD1 covers 8 bases. Germline lookup yields CDR1 MGHDK and CDR2 SYGVNS. The CDR3 sequence is 14 residues long. Germline trimming cut 3 bases from V and 4 bases from J; bases unmatched to any gene: 4. DNA for the CDR3: TGTGCCAGCAGTGACGCGGACAGGGTCTATGGCTACACCTTC. Its protein is CASSDADRVYGYTF.

The rearrangement joins TRBV20-1 to TRBJ2-3; D is undetermined. The V gene lost 6 bases and the J gene lost 3 bases, with 13 bases spanning the gap. The CDR3 length is 13 residues. Germline V gene sequence: CDR1 DFQATT, CDR2 SNEGSKA (reference sequence). The CDR3 DNA reads as TGCAGTGCCCCCGACCCTGTAACAGATACGCAGTATTTT. As protein: CSAPDPVTDTQYF.

The CDR3 loop is CASSPGLAYEQFF. CDR3 DNA: TGTGCCAGCAGCCCGGGACTAGCGTATGAGCAGTTCTTC. This sequence joins TRBV28 and TRBJ2-1, with 10 positions matching TRBD2. This CDR3 is built from 13 residues. V shed 6 bases and J 8 bases; nucleotides not matched to a gene: 4. Per germline, CDR1 MDHEN and CDR2 SYDVKM.

The chain combines TRBV20-1 with TRBJ2-5, with 9 bases that match TRBD1. CDR1 and CDR2 (germline): DFQATT, SNEGSKA (reference sequence). The CDR3 totals 12 residues. The CDR3: CSPQGALETQYF. The DNA for the CDR3 is TGCAGCCCACAGGGGGCCCTCGAGACCCAGTACTTC.

The V call is TRBV27, the J call TRBJ1-6; D call uncertain. Deletions cut 2 bases from V and 6 bases from J, with 11 bases between. The CDR3 is 15 amino acids. Germline V gene sequence: CDR1 MNHEY, CDR2 SMNVEV (reference sequence). The CDR3 region is CASSLQTWGNSPLHF. The CDR3 DNA reads TGTGCCAGCAGTTTACAAACCTGGGGTAATTCACCCCTCCACTTT.

The chain's CDR3 is CAIGDRANTGELFF. CDR3 coding DNA: TGTGCCATCGGAGACAGGGCAAACACCGGGGAGCTGTTTTTT. The gene calls are TRBV10-3 and TRBJ2-2; 7 bases are a match to TRBD1. CDR1 and CDR2 (germline): ENHRY, SYGVKD. The CDR3 loop spans 14 amino acids. The ends lost 8 bases at V and 2 bases at J; junction bases unmatched: 5.

The rearrangement links TRBV20-1 to TRBJ2-1; 8 bases are shared with TRBD2. This CDR3 has 16 amino acids. The J segment lost 7 bases and the V segment lost 3 bases, leaving 14 bases of the junction unmatched. Germline V gene data show CDR1 as DFQATT and CDR2 as SNEGSKA (reference sequence). The CDR3 DNA reads as TGCAGTGCTAGGCCCAGAGTACGGGGGGGCTGGAATGAGCAGTTCTTC. It is translated as CSARPRVRGGWNEQFF.

The chain combines TRBV19 with TRBJ2-1, with a weak D call TRBD2 (6 bases). The V gene's germline CDR1 is LNHDA and CDR2 SQIVND (reference sequence). The germline V and J ends were trimmed by 6 bases and 5 bases, with 17 bases remaining between them. The CDR3 contains 15 residues. Written as DNA, the CDR3 is TGTGCCAGTAGCAATGCCGGGGAGGACCACAATGAGCAGTTCTTC. It translates to CASSNAGEDHNEQFF.

In this sample, this clonotype turned up many times. The chain links TRBV7-2 to TRBJ2-5; D is perhaps TRBD2 (6 bases). The germline V gene has CDR1 SGHTA and CDR2 FQGNSA. Trimming shortened V by 4 bases and J by 2 bases, and 20 bases separated the two germline ends. The CDR3 is 17 amino acids. This CDR3 reads CASSSRRSGALQETQYF. CDR3 coding DNA: TGTGCCAGCAGCTCCCGACGATCGGGAGCCCTTCAAGAGACCCAGTACTTC.

The chain uses TRBV12-3 or TRBV12-4 and TRBJ2-5; 7 nucleotides line up with TRBD1. This CDR3 region has 15 residues. V shed 3 bases, J shed 2 bases, and the junction held 6 bases outside the gene matches. CDR3 nucleotides: TGTGCCAGCAGTTTGGGGACAGTGGAACAAGAGACCCAGTACTTC. It translates to CASSLGTVEQETQYF.

This clonotype was seen ten or more times. The CDR3 region has the DNA TGTGCCAGCAGCTTAACCCCGGGAGGATACAATGAGCAGTTCTTC. It is translated as CASSLTPGGYNEQFF. The genes are TRBV7-3 and TRBJ2-1, with 7 bases lining up with TRBD2. Losses at the gene ends were 0 bases for V and 4 bases for J; bases not matched to a gene: 3. The CDR3 runs 15 residues. Germline CDR1 is SGHTA and CDR2 is FQGTGA.

This clonotype was seen more than once but under ten times. The rearrangement uses TRBV20-1 and TRBJ2-5; 12 positions agree with TRBD2. Germline lookup yields CDR1 DFQATT and CDR2 SNEGSKA (reference sequence). The CDR3 has 17 residues. V lost 0 bases and J lost 6; bases outside the gene matches: 11. The CDR3 sequence is CSARDSSTSGGSKTQYF. In DNA, the CDR3 is TGCAGTGCTAGAGATAGCTCGACTAGCGGGGGATCGAAGACCCAGTACTTC.

This clonotype was recorded at least ten times. The chain carries TRBV20-1 and TRBJ1-2; 7 positions agree with TRBD1. The V and J ends lost 2 bases and 4 bases, in that order; junction bases with no gene match: 4. This CDR3 spans 13 amino acids. The V gene's germline CDR1 is DFQATT and CDR2 SNEGSKA (reference sequence). CDR3 nucleotide sequence: TGCAGTGCTAGACTCCGGGACAGCTATGGCTACACCTTC. As protein: CSARLRDSYGYTF.

This clonotype was found a few times. This chain joins TRBV25-1 and TRBJ2-3; no clear D. CDR3 length: 13 residues. V was cut by 4 bases and J by 5 bases, with 10 bases left in between. CDR1 and CDR2 (germline): MGHDK, SYGVNS. The CDR3 reads CASSASYIDTQYF. The CDR3 region has the DNA TGTGCCAGCAGTGCCTCCTACATAGATACGCAGTATTTT.